These 20 T cell receptor beta chains came from one sample sequenced in a study of T cell responses to AZD1222 COVID-19 vaccine. Here immunoSEQ multiplex PCR was the method, and the copy in TCRdb shows in-frame clones only, minus some. The sample has some 98,000 clones, around nine tenths seen once. Sample: peripheral blood, taken on day 0 of AZD1222 vaccination. The receptors were gathered from an adult in good health.

This chain connects TRBV6-5 to TRBJ2-1; maybe TRBD2 (6 bases). The CDR3 spans 11 residues. V lost 11 bases and J lost 4, with 9 bases in between. CDR1 MNHEY and CDR2 SVGAGI come from the germline V gene. In nucleotides, the CDR3 is TGTGCCCTGGGGGGATACAATGAGCAGTTCTTC. It codes for CALGGYNEQFF.

This chain joins TRBV7-9 and TRBJ2-7, with a possible D match to TRBD1 (5 bases). CDR1 and CDR2 from the germline V gene are SEHNR and FQNEAQ (reference sequence). CDR3 length: 14 amino acids. Trimming stripped 3 bases from V and 5 bases from J, with 14 bases between. CDR3 residues: CASSFSTVFHEQYF. The CDR3 DNA reads TGTGCCAGCAGCTTCTCGACAGTTTTCCACGAGCAGTACTTC. Complete variable domain (other parts from reference TRBV7-9 and TRBJ2-7): DTGVSQNPRHKITKRGQNVTFRCDPISEHNRLYWYRQTLGQGPEFLTYFQNEAQLEKSRLLSDRFSAERPKGSFSTLEIQRTEQGDSAMYLCASSFSTVFHEQYFGPGTRLTVT.

J is TRBJ1-6 and V is TRBV15, with no clear D. Germline V lookup: CDR1 LNHNV, CDR2 YYDKDF (reference sequence). V was cut by 2 bases and J by 10 bases, with 15 bases left in between. CDR3 size: 15 residues. CDR3 nucleotides: TGTGCCACCAGCAGAACTGACGAAAACTGGTCACCCCTCCACTTT. It encodes CATSRTDENWSPLHF.

The chain employs TRBV29-1 and TRBJ2-5, with D tentatively TRBD1 or TRBD2 (5 bases each). The CDR3 runs 13 residues. Germline V gene data show CDR1 as SQVTM and CDR2 as ANQGSEA. V was pared by 4 bases and J by 5 bases, with 14 bases between. CDR3 in DNA: TGCAGCGTTGTGTCAGGGAGCAGGGAGACCCAGTACTTC. This codes for CSVVSGSRETQYF.

The rearrangement links TRBV18 to TRBJ2-5; TRBD1 might be the D (5 bases). Germline V CDR1 and CDR2: KGHSH, LQKENI. V gave up 1 base and J gave up 5 bases, with 11 bases separating them. This CDR3 has 14 residues. The CDR3 coding sequence is TGTGCCAGCTCACCACGGCAGGGTGAGGAGACCCAGTACTTC. Its translation is CASSPRQGEETQYF.

The chain links TRBV6-5 to TRBJ2-2, with D tentatively TRBD1 or TRBD2 (5 bases each). Between the trimmed V and J ends, which lost 7 bases and 7 bases, there was a span of 16 bases. The CDR3 spans 14 residues. Germline-derived CDR1 and CDR2 are MNHEY and SVGAGI. CDR3 nucleotides: TGTGCCAGCATCTCCGGGGCCGCCGGCGGGGAGCTGTTTTTT. Its protein is CASISGAAGGELFF.

The chain is built from TRBV19 and TRBJ1-2; D gene uncertain. Trimming cost V 7 bases and J 2 bases, with 8 bases left between them. CDR3 size: 12 residues. CDR1 and CDR2 from the germline V gene are LNHDA and SQIVND (reference sequence). CDR3 DNA: TGTGCCAGTAATGGACGGAACTATGGCTACACCTTC. Amino acids: CASNGRNYGYTF.

The rearrangement links TRBV7-3 to TRBJ2-6; 8 bases align to TRBD2. This CDR3 contains 17 residues. In germline, CDR1 is SGHTA, CDR2 FQGTGA. The trim removed 3 bases at V and 0 bases at J, leaving 4 bases unmatched. The CDR3 is CASSFAGGSSGANVLTF. For the CDR3, the DNA is TGTGCCAGCAGCTTTGCGGGGGGTAGCTCTGGGGCCAACGTCCTGACTTTC.

The CDR3 is CASSILRTDTQYF. The CDR3 nucleotides are TGTGCCAGTAGTATACTGAGAACAGATACGCAGTATTTT. V usage is TRBV19 and J usage is TRBJ2-3, with D uncertain. The CDR3 length is 13 residues. V dropped 2 bases and J dropped 3 bases, with 6 bases sitting between them. Germline V lookup: CDR1 LNHDA, CDR2 SQIVND (reference sequence).

The chain combines TRBV19 with TRBJ1-2; D is unresolved. V was trimmed by 10 bases and J by 6 bases, leaving 12 bases between them. CDR1 is LNHDA and CDR2 is SQIVND in the germline V gene (reference sequence). The CDR3 sequence is 11 residues long. This chain's CDR3 is CATWRVNGYTF. Written as DNA, the CDR3 is TGTGCCACCTGGCGGGTCAATGGCTACACCTTC.

The chain has TRBV11-2 and TRBJ2-7; a possible D gene is TRBD1 (6 bases). The V end was cut by 5 bases, the J end by 2 bases, with 19 bases between. The germline V gene encodes CDR1 SGHAT and CDR2 FQNNGV. The CDR3 is 16 residues long. The CDR3 nucleotides read TGTGCCAGCAGCCCCCTAAACAGGGTAAAAACCTACGAGCAGTACTTC. The encoded protein is CASSPLNRVKTYEQYF.

The rearrangement joins TRBV6-5 to TRBJ2-5; D remains ambiguous. Trimming pared 8 bases from V and 2 bases from J, leaving 9 bases between. The CDR3 runs to 12 residues. Germline V CDR1 and CDR2: MNHEY, SVGAGI. CDR3 loop: CASWERQETQYF. The CDR3 DNA reads as TGTGCCAGCTGGGAACGGCAAGAGACCCAGTACTTC.

This clone appeared a single time. The CDR3 spells CASSITRTANTEAFF. Written as DNA, the CDR3 is TGTGCCAGCAGCATTACCCGGACAGCGAACACTGAAGCTTTCTTT. The chain joins TRBV5-4 to TRBJ1-1; possibly TRBD1 for D (6 bases). This CDR3 contains 15 residues. The germline V gene has CDR1 SGHNT and CDR2 YYREEE (reference sequence). Trimming left V 4 bases short and J 1 base short, with 14 bases between. Filled out from reference TRBV5-4 and TRBJ1-1, the complete variable domain reads ETGVTQSPTHLIKTRGQQVTLRCSSQSGHNTVSWYQQALGQGPQFIFQYYREEENGRGNFPPRFSGLQFPNYSSELNVNALELDDSALYLCASSITRTANTEAFFGQGTRLTVV.

This chain uses TRBV7-9 with TRBJ2-7; 7 bases match TRBD1. Unmatched junction bases numbered 3, after V lost 2 bases and J lost 5 bases. The CDR3 is 13 residues long. Per the germline V gene, CDR1 is SEHNR and CDR2 is FQNEAQ (reference sequence). The CDR3 DNA is TGTGCCAGCAGCTTACTACAGGGGAACGAGCAGTACTTC. Its translation: CASSLLQGNEQYF.

This chain links TRBV15 with TRBJ2-7; the D gene could be TRBD1 or TRBD2 (6 bases each). CDR1 and CDR2 from the germline V gene are LNHNV and YYDKDF (reference sequence). The CDR3 totals 16 residues. V was shortened by 0 bases and J by 3 bases, with 15 bases between the two germline ends. The chain's CDR3 is CATSREPLEGDYEQYF. CDR3 sequence (DNA): TGTGCCACCAGCAGAGAGCCCTTGGAGGGGGACTACGAGCAGTACTTC.

The chain links TRBV29-1 to TRBJ2-3; TRBD2 might be the D (5 bases). The CDR3 length is 12 residues. Trimming removed 8 bases at V and 4 bases at J, with 13 bases between. Germline V lookup: CDR1 SQVTM, CDR2 ANQGSEA. The CDR3 region has the DNA TGCAGCTCTACTAGGGCGTCAGATACGCAGTATTTT. Amino acids: CSSTRASDTQYF.

The chain employs TRBV5-1 and TRBJ2-5; D gene ambiguous. The germline V and J ends were trimmed by 0 bases and 2 bases, with 11 bases remaining between them. The germline V gene has CDR1 SGHRS and CDR2 YFSETQ. This CDR3 comprises 15 residues. CDR3 region: CASSLEPQPQETQYF. The CDR3 coding sequence is TGCGCCAGCAGCTTGGAGCCTCAACCACAAGAGACCCAGTACTTC. Drawing the rest from reference TRBV5-1 and TRBJ2-5, the complete variable domain is KAGVTQTPRYLIKTRGQQVTLSCSPISGHRSVSWYQQTPGQGLQFLFEYFSETQRNKGNFPGRFSGRQFSNSRSEMNVSTLELGDSALYLCASSLEPQPQETQYFGPGTRLLVL.

The chain combines TRBV16 with TRBJ2-1, with D possibly being TRBD2 (5 bases). V dropped 0 bases and J dropped 9 bases, with 9 bases sitting between them. This CDR3 is built from 13 residues. The germline gives CDR1 KGHSY, CDR2 FQNENV. CDR3 nucleotide sequence: TGTGCCAGCAGCCAATCCGGGGTAGGTGAGCAGTTCTTC. Protein product: CASSQSGVGEQFF.

The chain uses TRBV5-6 and TRBJ2-7; TRBD2 is a possible D gene (5 bases). Trimming took 0 bases from V and 3 from J, leaving 10 bases between them. CDR3 length: 14 amino acids. The germline V gene encodes CDR1 SGHDT and CDR2 YYEEEE. In nucleotides, the CDR3 is TGTGCCAGCAGCTTGGGGTCCGGAGGCTACGAGCAGTACTTC. Protein sequence: CASSLGSGGYEQYF.

This sequence joins TRBV19 and TRBJ2-5; 9 nucleotides line up with TRBD2. CDR1 and CDR2 from the germline V gene are LNHDA and SQIVND (reference sequence). The V segment lost 2 bases and the J segment 1 base; nucleotides outside the gene matches: 2. The CDR3 contains 15 residues. The CDR3 sequence: CASSITSGLQETQYF. CDR3 in DNA: TGTGCCAGTAGTATAACTAGCGGGCTCCAAGAGACCCAGTACTTC.